Each of the 26 T cell receptor beta chains below was sequenced from the same sample in a study of blood T cell repertoires in COVID-19. Sequenced by immunoSEQ multiplex PCR; TCRdb stores in-frame clones only, minus some. Of 90,000 to 100,000 clones listed, around 85% are singletons. Sequencing input: peripheral blood. These receptors were obtained from a human donor in a cohort sampled during active COVID-19.

The chain employs TRBV5-1 and TRBJ2-5, with TRBD2 identical over 14 bases. Germline CDR1 SGHRS, CDR2 YFSETQ. Trimming removed 3 bases from V and 1 base from J; junction bases left unmatched: 2. This CDR3 region has 16 residues. CDR3: CASSSTSGGAQETQYF. The DNA for the CDR3 is TGCGCCAGCAGCTCGACTAGCGGGGGGGCCCAAGAGACCCAGTACTTC.

This clone was observed once. The chain uses TRBV9 and TRBJ1-2, with 8 bases that match TRBD1. J lost 6 bases, V lost 4 bases, and 11 bases had no gene match. CDR1 is SGDLS, CDR2 YYNGEE, per germline. There are 15 residues in the CDR3. Written as DNA, the CDR3 is TGTGCCAGCAGCAGCCGCCGGCAGGGGGCGCATGGCTACACCTTC. The encoded protein is CASSSRRQGAHGYTF.

The CDR3 here is CASSSSSGTYNEQFF. The CDR3 DNA is TGTGCCAGCAGCTCCTCTAGCGGCACCTACAATGAGCAGTTCTTC. This chain connects TRBV5-4 to TRBJ2-1; 7 bases fit TRBD2. This CDR3 has 15 amino acids. J lost 2 bases, V lost 3 bases, and 5 bases had no gene match. Germline CDR1 and CDR2: SGHNT and YYREEE (reference sequence).

DNA for the CDR3: TGTGCCAGCAGCTTCCCCCCCGAGGGCAATGGCAATGAGCAGTTCTTC. It encodes CASSFPPEGNGNEQFF. The chain is built from TRBV7-6 and TRBJ2-1; weak D call: TRBD2 (5 bases). The CDR3 contains 16 residues. Trimming took 3 bases from V and 6 from J, leaving 18 bases between them. The V gene's germline CDR1 is SGHVS and CDR2 FNYEAQ.

This chain connects TRBV10-1 to TRBJ2-7; D may be TRBD1 (6 bases). V lost 3 bases and J lost 2, with 11 bases in between. The germline V gene has CDR1 WNHNN and CDR2 SYGVQD (reference sequence). The CDR3 runs 14 residues. The DNA for the CDR3 is TGCGCCAGCAGTGATGGGGGCGGCCCCTACGAGCAGTACTTC. Its translation: CASSDGGGPYEQYF.

As concerns this clone: At one of its ends the junction is not consistent with the germline gene, which may arise from a read error. For the CDR3, the DNA is TGTGCCAGCAGCTCGTTAACAGGGAACGCTGAAGCTTTCTTT. Residues: CASSSLTGNAEAFF. This rearrangement joins TRBV7-8 to TRBJ1-1; D may be TRBD1 (6 bases). This CDR3 contains 14 residues. Germline V gene sequence: CDR1 SGHVS, CDR2 FQNEAQ.

The J gene is TRBJ2-3, the V gene TRBV29-1; D is ambiguous. CDR1 is SQVTM and CDR2 is ANQGSEA in the germline V gene. Trimming took 6 bases from V and 1 from J, leaving 2 bases between them. The CDR3 is made up of 10 amino acids. The CDR3 nucleotides are TGCAGCGTCGGCACAGATACGCAGTATTTT. Protein: CSVGTDTQYF.

The gene calls are TRBV2 and TRBJ1-5; D may be TRBD1 (5 bases). Germline V gene sequence: CDR1 SNHLY, CDR2 FYNNEI. Trimming took 11 bases from V and 0 from J, leaving 20 bases between them. The CDR3 has 16 residues. The CDR3 bases are TGTGCCGGGGGGGACGGTGAACCTAATAGCAATCAGCCCCAGCATTTT. It codes for CAGGDGEPNSNQPQHF.

The rearrangement joins TRBV5-4 to TRBJ2-5, with 9 bases fitting TRBD1. The CDR3 runs to 14 residues. J was trimmed by 4 bases and V by 4 bases; bases with no gene match: 5. Per germline, CDR1 SGHNT and CDR2 YYREEE (reference sequence). The CDR3 protein is CASSPGTGRETQYF. CDR3 DNA: TGTGCCAGCAGCCCCGGGACAGGGAGAGAGACCCAGTACTTC.

The rearrangement joins TRBV4-3 to TRBJ2-2; D call uncertain. V shed 0 bases and J shed 1 base, with 6 bases lying between them. Germline CDR1 and CDR2: LGHNA and YSLEER. The CDR3 is made up of 15 amino acids. DNA of the CDR3: TGCGCCAGCAGCCAAGATTTCGGGAACACCGGGGAGCTGTTTTTT. Protein: CASSQDFGNTGELFF.

This clone came up once. V is TRBV6-2 or TRBV6-3 and J is TRBJ1-1, with D possibly being TRBD1 (5 bases). This CDR3 comprises 14 residues. V lost 6 bases, J lost 4 bases, and 15 bases lay in between. Germline CDR1 and CDR2: MNHEY and SVGEGT. CDR3 sequence reads: CASSPAGVGTEAFF. Written as DNA, the CDR3 is TGTGCCAGCAGCCCCGCGGGGGTTGGCACTGAAGCTTTCTTT.

J is TRBJ2-5 and V is TRBV3-1 (or the pseudogene TRBV3-2), with 10 bases identical to TRBD2. The CDR3 runs 18 residues. Germline-derived CDR1 and CDR2 are LGHDT and YNNKEL (reference sequence). V was clipped by 0 bases and J by 4 bases; unmatched bases: 11. The CDR3 reads CASSQEEGASGSRETQYF. The CDR3 region has the DNA TGTGCCAGCAGCCAAGAAGAAGGGGCTAGCGGGAGTCGAGAGACCCAGTACTTC.

For the CDR3, the DNA is TGCGCCAGCAGCCAAGCAGCAACAGGGTGGGGAGGCTACACCTTC. Its protein product is CASSQAATGWGGYTF. The chain uses TRBV4-1 and TRBJ1-2; D is possibly TRBD1 (6 bases). CDR1 and CDR2 from the germline V gene are MGHRA and YSYEKL. The CDR3 consists of 15 residues. V shed 1 base and J shed 8 bases, with 17 bases lying between them.

Turning to this clone: Other DNA sequences in the sample encode the same CDR3. V gene TRBV6-5 combines with J gene TRBJ2-3, with 8 positions matching TRBD2. The CDR3 is made up of 12 amino acids. V shed 3 bases, J shed 8 bases, and the junction held 1 base outside the gene matches. Germline V gene lookup returns CDR1 MNHEY and CDR2 SVGAGI. The DNA of the CDR3 is TGTGCCAGCAGTTATGCGGGGGGTACGCAGTATTTT. This translates into CASSYAGGTQYF.

The CDR3 DNA is TGTGCCAGCAGCCTGTCCCGGCAGGCTGCCGAGCAGTACTTC. This codes for CASSLSRQAAEQYF. The rearrangement uses TRBV7-2 and TRBJ2-7; D ambiguous. The CDR3 extends over 14 amino acids. V was shortened by 5 bases and J by 6 bases, with 17 bases between the two germline ends. CDR1 and CDR2 (germline): SGHTA, FQGNSA.

The J gene is TRBJ2-2, the V gene TRBV6-2 or TRBV6-3; D might be TRBD2 (7 bases). Germline lookup yields CDR1 MNHEY and CDR2 SVGEGT. The ends were cut back, 2 bases at V and 6 bases at J, with 10 bases in the middle. The CDR3 sequence is 14 residues long. CDR3 coding DNA: TGTGCCAGCAGTTACAGGGGGGGCCCCGGGGAGCTGTTTTTT. Its translation is CASSYRGGPGELFF.

J is TRBJ1-2 and V is TRBV29-1; D remains unclear. CDR1 and CDR2 (germline): SQVTM, ANQGSEA. Trimming left V 8 bases short and J 6 bases short, with 16 bases between. The CDR3 runs to 12 residues. The CDR3 sequence is CSTSLEGDGYTF. The CDR3 nucleotides read TGCAGCACAAGCTTGGAAGGAGATGGCTACACCTTC.

CDR3 sequence (DNA): TGTGCCAGCAGCGCAGGGACTAGTCTTGCGCAAGAGACCCAGTACTTC. Its translation: CASSAGTSLAQETQYF. The V call is TRBV9, the J call TRBJ2-5; 8 bases fit TRBD2. The length of the CDR3 is 16 residues. Germline assignment: CDR1 SGDLS and CDR2 YYNGEE. V lost 3 bases to trimming and J lost 2 bases; unmatched junction nucleotides: 9.

This chain uses TRBV5-4 with TRBJ2-5, with 8 bases that match TRBD2. Trimming at V came to 4 bases and at J to 5 bases, leaving 4 bases not matched to a gene. CDR3 length: 13 residues. Germline V gene lookup returns CDR1 SGHNT and CDR2 YYREEE (reference sequence). Here the CDR3 DNA reads TGTGCCAGCAGCCGGACTAGCAGGGAGACCCAGTACTTC. It is translated as CASSRTSRETQYF.

The chain combines TRBV5-1 with TRBJ1-6, with 9 bases lining up with TRBD1. CDR1 is SGHRS, CDR2 YFSETQ, per germline. The V and J ends lost 6 bases and 9 bases, in that order; junction bases with no gene match: 7. The CDR3 loop spans 14 amino acids. This chain's CDR3 is CASKTGTGSSPLHF. In nucleotides, the CDR3 is TGCGCCAGCAAAACCGGGACAGGGAGTTCACCCCTCCACTTT.

V is TRBV5-6 and J is TRBJ2-7, with TRBD1 matching over 7 bases. Germline lookup yields CDR1 SGHDT and CDR2 YYEEEE. Germline trimming cut 0 bases from V and 4 bases from J; bases unmatched to any gene: 7. The CDR3 loop spans 15 amino acids. CDR3 in amino acids: CASSLGYRGAYEQYF. In nucleotides, the CDR3 is TGTGCCAGCAGCTTGGGGTACAGGGGTGCATACGAGCAGTACTTC.

This chain links TRBV5-5 with TRBJ2-3; D is perhaps TRBD2 (8 bases). Germline V gives CDR1 SGHKS, CDR2 YYEKEE (reference sequence). Between the trimmed V and J ends, which lost 4 bases and 2 bases, there was a span of 20 bases. The CDR3 has 17 amino acids. CDR3 residues: CASSRLGRGRSTDTQYF. The CDR3 nucleotides are TGTGCCAGCAGCCGCCTCGGGAGGGGGCGATCCACAGATACGCAGTATTTT.

CDR3 in DNA: TGTGCCAGCAGTTACTCGGGGGGTCTAGCCATGGATCAGTACACAGATACGCAGTATTTT. It yields the protein CASSYSGGLAMDQYTDTQYF. The V gene is TRBV6-2 or TRBV6-3, the J gene TRBJ2-3, with a tentative D call TRBD2 (6 bases). With 0 bases removed from V and 2 bases from J, the gap between germline ends came to 24 bases. This CDR3 is 20 amino acids long. Per germline, CDR1 MNHEY and CDR2 SVGEGT.

The J gene is TRBJ1-2, the V gene TRBV6-2 or TRBV6-3, with D unclear. V lost 0 bases and J lost 4, with 9 bases in between. Per the germline V gene, CDR1 is MNHEY and CDR2 is SVGEGT. This CDR3 is 14 amino acids long. CDR3 nucleotide sequence: TGTGCCAGCAGTTACTCGGTAGGGAGCTATGGCTACACCTTC. This encodes CASSYSVGSYGYTF.

This sequence joins TRBV5-1 and TRBJ2-1; D uncertain. The CDR3 has 15 residues. Deletions cut 0 bases from V and 10 bases from J, with 17 bases between. CDR1 is SGHRS and CDR2 is YFSETQ in the germline V gene. CDR3 in amino acids: CASSLAIASSGEQFF. CDR3 DNA: TGCGCCAGCAGCTTGGCCATAGCTTCCTCCGGGGAGCAGTTCTTC.

The chain uses TRBV19 and TRBJ2-7; 8 bases are shared with TRBD1. In germline, CDR1 is LNHDA, CDR2 SQIVND (reference sequence). Unmatched junction bases numbered 8, after V lost 2 bases and J lost 5 bases. The CDR3 length is 15 residues. The CDR3: CASSIQGAMAHEQYF. DNA of the CDR3: TGTGCCAGTAGTATACAGGGGGCGATGGCCCACGAGCAGTACTTC.